One and the same sample provided the 20 T cell receptor beta chains below, sequenced in a study of T cells in Graves' hyperthyroidism and ophthalmopathy. Amplified TCR beta CDR3 regions came from RNA transcripts. TCR CDR3 underwent first-round RT-PCR with the HTBI primer set. TCRdb redid the calling of the multiplex PCR reads with MiXCR, one entry per CDR3 protein. Altogether 400,000 to 500,000 distinct CDR3 sequences are present, approximately 14% being singletons, with the ten largest covering less than 20%. Sample: blood. All receptors come from a young woman with Graves' hyperthyroidism.

This clonotype was seen many times. The V gene is TRBV20-1, the J gene TRBJ2-5; 7 positions match TRBD2. Germline CDR1 reads DFQATT; CDR2 reads SNEGSKA (reference sequence). Germline trimming cut 0 bases from V and 3 bases from J; bases unmatched to any gene: 10. The CDR3 is made up of 16 amino acids. The CDR3 region has the DNA TGCAGTGCTAGAGATTTTCCTCGCCTAGCGGAAGAGACCCAGTACTTC. As protein: CSARDFPRLAEETQYF.

This clonotype showed up just a few times. A much larger clone differs from this one at a single base, so this may be a read error. This CDR3 reads CASSPRVSSTGELVF. The CDR3 coding sequence is TGTGCCAGCAGTCCCCGGGTTAGCAGCACCGGGGAGCTGGTTTTT. The V gene is TRBV12-3 or TRBV12-4, the J gene TRBJ2-2; a possible D gene is TRBD2 (5 bases). The CDR3 is made up of 15 amino acids.

This chain connects TRBV20-1 to TRBJ2-7, with TRBD2 matching 10 bases. The CDR3 contains 16 residues. Trimming removed 4 bases from V and 0 bases from J; junction bases left unmatched: 9. Germline assignment: CDR1 DFQATT and CDR2 SNEGSKA (reference sequence). CDR3 sequence reads: CSAKPASSGSSYEQYF. CDR3 DNA sequence: TGCAGTGCTAAACCCGCTTCTAGCGGGAGCTCCTACGAGCAGTACTTC.

With respect to this clonotype: This may arise from a read error, as a much more abundant clone is one base away. The rearrangement uses TRBV18 and TRBJ2-5; D uncertain. The CDR3 is 13 residues long. Looked up from germline, CDR1 is KGHSH and CDR2 is LQKENI. DNA for the CDR3: TGTGCCAGCTCACCACCGGAGAGAGAGACCCAGCACTTC. The encoded protein is CASSPPERETQHF.

There are a few counts of this clonotype. J is TRBJ1-2 and V is TRBV6-5, with unresolved D. CDR1 is MNHEY, CDR2 SVGAGI, per germline. CDR3 length: 15 amino acids. With 0 bases removed from V and 4 bases from J, the gap between germline ends came to 12 bases. The CDR3 protein is CASSYSGGITYGYTF. The CDR3 DNA is TGTGCCAGCAGTTACTCGGGCGGGATCACCTATGGCTACACCTTC.

V gene TRBV3-1 combines with J gene TRBJ2-7; possible D gene TRBD1, 6 bases. Germline V lookup: CDR1 LGHDT, CDR2 YNNKEL (reference sequence). This CDR3 has 13 amino acids. The germline V and J ends were trimmed by 6 bases and 3 bases, with 12 bases remaining between them. For the CDR3, the DNA is TGTGCCAGCAGTCACGGACAGTACTACGAGCAGTACGTC. It yields the protein CASSHGQYYEQYV.

This clonotype was detected a few times. The genes are TRBV11-1 and TRBJ2-7; weak D call: TRBD1 (5 bases). Trimming took off 5 bases at V and 4 bases at J, with 12 bases between the two ends. CDR3 size: 13 residues. Germline V lookup: CDR1 SGHAT, CDR2 FQDESV (reference sequence). The CDR3 here is CASSLSTAYEQYF. DNA for the CDR3: TGTGCCAGCAGCCTCTCGACAGCTTACGAGCAGTACTTC.

J is TRBJ2-1 and V is TRBV14; TRBD2 aligns across 12 bases. CDR3 length: 17 residues. Germline V gene lookup returns CDR1 SGHDN and CDR2 FVKESK. V dropped 4 bases and J dropped 4; count of bases not matched to a gene: 8. The CDR3 loop reads CASSPIGLAGTYNEQFF. The CDR3 nucleotides are TGTGCCAGCAGCCCGATTGGACTAGCGGGAACTTACAATGAGCAGTTCTTC.

There are many counts of this clonotype. V is TRBV18 and J is TRBJ2-5, with 8 positions matching TRBD1. Unmatched junction bases numbered 10, after V lost 10 bases and J lost 3 bases. Per germline, CDR1 KGHSH and CDR2 LQKENI. The CDR3 runs 14 residues. CDR3 residues: CATRLTGQEETQYF. DNA for the CDR3: TGTGCCACCCGCCTAACGGGACAGGAAGAGACCCAGTACTTC.

This clonotype was counted only a few times. The genes are TRBV3-1 and TRBJ1-4; unclear D gene. Germline V gene lookup returns CDR1 LGHDT and CDR2 YNNKEL (reference sequence). Deletions cut 1 base from V and 0 bases from J, with 9 bases between. The CDR3 extends over 16 amino acids. The CDR3 spells CASSQVKRTTNEKLFF. DNA for the CDR3: TGTGCCAGCAGCCAAGTGAAAAGAACAACTAATGAAAAACTGTTTTTT.

This clonotype was recorded many times. The CDR3 loop is CASSPRVTGANVLTF. Here the CDR3 DNA reads TGTGCCAGCAGTCCTAGGGTAACCGGGGCCAACGTCCTGACTTTC. The chain joins TRBV6-2 or TRBV6-3 to TRBJ2-6; D gene unclear. In germline, CDR1 is MNHEY, CDR2 SVGEGT. The V and J ends lost 5 bases and 4 bases respectively, with 12 bases between them. This CDR3 has 15 amino acids.

This chain joins TRBV20-1 and TRBJ2-1; 7 bases agree with TRBD2. Germline CDR1 DFQATT, CDR2 SNEGSKA (reference sequence). The CDR3 extends over 17 amino acids. V shed 5 bases, J shed 1 base, and the junction held 14 bases outside the gene matches. In nucleotides, the CDR3 is TGCAGTGCTCCTAGGATGTGGCGGGAGAGGTCCTACAATGAGCAGTTCTTC. It translates to CSAPRMWRERSYNEQFF.

The chain joins TRBV24-1 to TRBJ1-2; TRBD1 aligns across 12 bases. Germline loops: CDR1 KGHDR, CDR2 SFDVKD. V was clipped by 2 bases and J by 3 bases; unmatched bases: 15. This CDR3 is built from 20 residues. In DNA, the CDR3 is TGTGCCACCAGTGATTATCGGACTGTCCCGGGACAGGGGGCGTACTATGGCTACACCTTC. Translated: CATSDYRTVPGQGAYYGYTF.

This clonotype was detected ten times or more. This chain joins TRBV6-1 and TRBJ1-5, with D possibly being TRBD1 (5 bases). Trimming shortened V by 6 bases and J by 7 bases, and 16 bases separated the two germline ends. CDR1 and CDR2 (germline): MNHNS, SASEGT. This CDR3 region has 14 residues. The CDR3 here is CASSRDGGLQPQHF. For the CDR3, the DNA is TGTGCCAGCAGCCGGGACGGAGGGTTACAGCCCCAGCATTTT.

In this sample, this clonotype turned up many times. The chain has TRBV6-1 and TRBJ2-3; TRBD1 matches 9 bases. With V trimmed by 9 bases and J by 2 bases, 6 bases remained unmatched. Germline V lookup: CDR1 MNHNS, CDR2 SASEGT. The CDR3 sequence is 14 residues long. The CDR3 reads CASGGQGDTDTQYF. CDR3 sequence (DNA): TGTGCCAGTGGGGGACAGGGTGACACAGATACGCAGTATTTT.

The J gene is TRBJ2-7, the V gene TRBV10-3, with TRBD1 matching 9 bases. This CDR3 has 14 amino acids. Germline CDR1 is ENHRY and CDR2 is SYGVKD. J lost 6 bases, V lost 3 bases, and 6 bases had no gene match. CDR3 sequence (DNA): TGTGCCATCAGTGAACCGGACAGGGGAGCCGAGCAGTACTTC. This sequence encodes CAISEPDRGAEQYF.

This clonotype was picked up many times. This chain links TRBV12-3 or TRBV12-4 with TRBJ1-2, with a tentative D call TRBD1 (5 bases). This CDR3 has 14 residues. Trimming left V 3 bases short and J 0 bases short, with 8 bases between. This CDR3 reads CASSFGQTNYGYTF. DNA for the CDR3: TGTGCCAGCAGTTTCGGACAAACTAACTATGGCTACACCTTC.

This clonotype was seen at least ten times. Written as DNA, the CDR3 is TGTGCCTGGACAACCGTTTTTTCGTCCCACAATGAGCAGTTCTTC. As protein: CAWTTVFSSHNEQFF. The chain has TRBV30 and TRBJ2-1; D is unclear. The CDR3 totals 15 residues. The germline gives CDR1 GTSNPN, CDR2 SVGIG (reference sequence). Trimming took off 4 bases at V and 5 bases at J, with 18 bases between the two ends.

This clonotype was recorded at least ten times. The genes are TRBV7-6 and TRBJ2-7; 9 bases line up with TRBD1. This CDR3 comprises 15 residues. The junction had 1 base not matched to a gene; V was cut back by 1 base and J by 0 bases. CDR1 is SGHVS and CDR2 is FNYEAQ in the germline V gene. The CDR3 coding sequence is TGTGCCAGCAGCTTAGGGGGACAGGGCTCCTACGAGCAGTACGTC. It is translated as CASSLGGQGSYEQYV.

In this sample, this clonotype turned up a few times. The chain employs TRBV19 and TRBJ1-1, with a tentative D call TRBD1 (6 bases). CDR3 length: 12 amino acids. Trimming took off 6 bases at V and 5 bases at J, with 10 bases between the two ends. Germline V gene sequence: CDR1 LNHDA, CDR2 SQIVND (reference sequence). The chain's CDR3 is CASRGGLTEAFF. In DNA, the CDR3 is TGTGCCAGTAGGGGGGGGCTTACTGAAGCTTTCTTT.